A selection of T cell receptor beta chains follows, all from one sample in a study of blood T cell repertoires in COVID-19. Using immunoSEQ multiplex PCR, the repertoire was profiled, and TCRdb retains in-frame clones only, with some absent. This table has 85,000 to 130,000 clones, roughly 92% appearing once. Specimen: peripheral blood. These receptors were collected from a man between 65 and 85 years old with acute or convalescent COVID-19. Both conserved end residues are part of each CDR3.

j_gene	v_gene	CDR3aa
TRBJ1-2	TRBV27	CASSSHIRDRENGYTF
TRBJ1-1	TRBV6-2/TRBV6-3	CASSLTGLMNTEAFF
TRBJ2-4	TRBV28	CASSLSTSGSSRNIQYF
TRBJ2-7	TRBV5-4	CASSKGQGSEQYF
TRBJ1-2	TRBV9	CASSVTGVGGYGYTF
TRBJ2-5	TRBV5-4	CASSYRGRLETQYF
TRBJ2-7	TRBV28	CASRPGGGRSEQYF
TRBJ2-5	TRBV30	CAWSGSGEGTQYF
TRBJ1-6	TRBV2	CASSERGNSPLHF
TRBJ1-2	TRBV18	CASSPGQGYGYTF
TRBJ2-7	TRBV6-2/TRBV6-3	CASSYGGTAEQYF
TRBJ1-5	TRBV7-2	CASSLGFGGRQPQHF
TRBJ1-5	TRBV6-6	CASSLRTGWTQPQHF
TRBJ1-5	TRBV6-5	CASNQLGQPQHF
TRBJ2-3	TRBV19	CASSIWQVTDTQYF
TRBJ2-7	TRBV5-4	CASSSGEGSFYEQYF
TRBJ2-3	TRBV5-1	CASSLEQAGDTQYF
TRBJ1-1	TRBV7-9	CASSFPFGNTEAFF
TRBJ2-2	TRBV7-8	CASSFLAGVRTGELFF
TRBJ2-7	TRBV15	CATSSTKTGPLYF
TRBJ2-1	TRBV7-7	CASSLNRANEQFF
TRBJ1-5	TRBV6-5	CASSYSYRGGQPQHF